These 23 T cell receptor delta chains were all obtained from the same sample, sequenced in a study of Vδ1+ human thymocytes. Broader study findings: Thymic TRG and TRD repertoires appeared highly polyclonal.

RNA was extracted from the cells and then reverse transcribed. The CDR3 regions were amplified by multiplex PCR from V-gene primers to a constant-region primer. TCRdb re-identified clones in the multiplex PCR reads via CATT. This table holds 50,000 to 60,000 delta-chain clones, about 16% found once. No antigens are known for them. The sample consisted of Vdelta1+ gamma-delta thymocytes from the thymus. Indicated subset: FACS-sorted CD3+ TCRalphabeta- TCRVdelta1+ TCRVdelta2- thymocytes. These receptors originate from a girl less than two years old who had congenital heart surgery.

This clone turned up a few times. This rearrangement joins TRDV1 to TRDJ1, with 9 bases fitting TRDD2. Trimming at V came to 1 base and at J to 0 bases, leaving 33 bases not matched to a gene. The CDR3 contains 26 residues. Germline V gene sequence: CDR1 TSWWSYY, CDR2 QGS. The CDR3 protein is CALGEQGVSAFLLVGGNRSYTDKLIF. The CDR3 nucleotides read TGTGCTCTTGGGGAACAAGGGGTCTCCGCCTTCCTACTGGTTGGGGGAAATCGGTCGTACACCGATAAACTCATCTTT.

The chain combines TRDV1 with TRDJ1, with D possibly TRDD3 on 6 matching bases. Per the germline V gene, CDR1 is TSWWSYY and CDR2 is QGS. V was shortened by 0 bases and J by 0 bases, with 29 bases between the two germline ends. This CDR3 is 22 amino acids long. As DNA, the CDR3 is TGTGCTCTTGGGGAACTATTCCATTCCCGGCCGTACTGGGCACCCCACACCGATAAACTCATCTTT. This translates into CALGELFHSRPYWAPHTDKLIF.

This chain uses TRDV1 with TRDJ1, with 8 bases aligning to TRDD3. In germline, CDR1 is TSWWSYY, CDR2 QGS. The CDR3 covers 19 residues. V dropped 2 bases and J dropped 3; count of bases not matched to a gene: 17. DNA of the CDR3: TGTGCTCTTGGGGAAATCCCTGCCGTAGGACTGGGGGCCCCCGATAAACTCATCTTT. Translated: CALGEIPAVGLGAPDKLIF.

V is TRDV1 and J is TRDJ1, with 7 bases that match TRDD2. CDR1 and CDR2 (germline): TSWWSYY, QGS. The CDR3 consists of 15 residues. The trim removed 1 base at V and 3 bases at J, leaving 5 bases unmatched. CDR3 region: CALGERSYPPDKLIF. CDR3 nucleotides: TGTGCTCTTGGGGAACGTTCCTACCCACCCGATAAACTCATCTTT.

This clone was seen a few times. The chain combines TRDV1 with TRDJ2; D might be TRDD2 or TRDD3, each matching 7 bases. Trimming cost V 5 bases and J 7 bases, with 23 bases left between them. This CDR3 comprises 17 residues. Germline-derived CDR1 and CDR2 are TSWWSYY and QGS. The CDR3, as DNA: TGTGCTCTTGGGTCTTCCTATTTGGGGATAGGATTAGCACAACTCTTCTTT. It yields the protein CALGSSYLGIGLAQLFF.

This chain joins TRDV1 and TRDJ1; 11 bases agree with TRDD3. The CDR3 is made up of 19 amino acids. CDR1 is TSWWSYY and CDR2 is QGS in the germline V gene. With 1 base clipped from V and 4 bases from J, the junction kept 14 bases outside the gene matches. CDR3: CALGERQLSWGILGDKLIF. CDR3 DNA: TGTGCTCTTGGGGAACGTCAGCTGAGCTGGGGGATACTAGGCGATAAACTCATCTTT.

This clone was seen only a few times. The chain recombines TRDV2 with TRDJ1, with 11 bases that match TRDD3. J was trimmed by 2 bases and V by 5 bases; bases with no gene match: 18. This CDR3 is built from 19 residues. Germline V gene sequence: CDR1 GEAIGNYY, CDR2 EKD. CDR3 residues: CACGRPGLGDKRSTDKLIF. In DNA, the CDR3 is TGTGCCTGTGGTCGACCCGGACTGGGGGATAAAAGGTCTACCGATAAACTCATCTTT.

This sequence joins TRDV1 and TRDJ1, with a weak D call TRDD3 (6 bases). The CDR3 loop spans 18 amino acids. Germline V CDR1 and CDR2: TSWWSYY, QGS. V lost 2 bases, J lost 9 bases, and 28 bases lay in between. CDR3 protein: CALGEEYGLGSRPIQLIF. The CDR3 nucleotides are TGTGCTCTTGGGGAAGAATATGGCCTGGGGTCCCGACCGATTCAACTCATCTTT.

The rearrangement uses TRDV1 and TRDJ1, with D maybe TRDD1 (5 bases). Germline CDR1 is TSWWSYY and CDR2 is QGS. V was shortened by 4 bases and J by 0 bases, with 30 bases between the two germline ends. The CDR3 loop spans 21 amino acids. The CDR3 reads CALGVRRRSPQRNGYTDKLIF. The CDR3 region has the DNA TGTGCTCTTGGGGTACGAAGGAGATCGCCACAGAGAAATGGGTACACCGATAAACTCATCTTT.

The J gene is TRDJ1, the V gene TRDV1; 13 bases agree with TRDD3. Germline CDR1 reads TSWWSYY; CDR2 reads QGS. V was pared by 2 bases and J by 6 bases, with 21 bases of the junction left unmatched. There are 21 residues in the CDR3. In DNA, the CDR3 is TGTGCTCTTGGGGAATGTAGGACCTCCATACGTACTGGGGGATACGGTCATAAACTCATCTTT. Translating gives CALGECRTSIRTGGYGHKLIF.

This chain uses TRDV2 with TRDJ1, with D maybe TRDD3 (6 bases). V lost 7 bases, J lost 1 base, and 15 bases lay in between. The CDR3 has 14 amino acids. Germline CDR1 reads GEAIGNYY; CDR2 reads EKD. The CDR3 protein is CAWGMSCTTDKLIF. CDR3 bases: TGTGCCTGGGGGATGTCTTGTACCACCGATAAACTCATCTTT.

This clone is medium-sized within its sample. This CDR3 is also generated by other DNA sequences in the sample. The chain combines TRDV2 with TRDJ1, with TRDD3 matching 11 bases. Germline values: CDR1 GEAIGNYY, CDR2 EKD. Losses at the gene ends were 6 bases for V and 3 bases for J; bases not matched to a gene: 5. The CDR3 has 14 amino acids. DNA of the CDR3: TGTGCCTGTTTCCTGGGGGATACTTCCGATAAACTCATCTTT. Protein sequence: CACFLGDTSDKLIF.

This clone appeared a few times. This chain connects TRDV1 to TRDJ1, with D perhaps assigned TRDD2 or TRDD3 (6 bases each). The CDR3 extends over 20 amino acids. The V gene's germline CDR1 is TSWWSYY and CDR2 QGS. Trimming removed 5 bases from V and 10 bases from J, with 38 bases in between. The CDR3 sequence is CALGPFGSYLGGGRDMGLIF. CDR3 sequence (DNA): TGTGCTCTTGGGCCGTTTGGCTCCTACCTTGGTGGGGGTCGCGATATGGGACTCATCTTT.

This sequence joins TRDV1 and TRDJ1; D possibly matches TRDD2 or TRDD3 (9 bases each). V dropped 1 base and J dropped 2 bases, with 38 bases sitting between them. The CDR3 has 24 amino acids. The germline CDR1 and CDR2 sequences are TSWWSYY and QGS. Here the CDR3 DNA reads TGTGCTCTTGGGGAACAAAGTACCGGCCTTCCTACCCTACTGGGGGAACAAGGAACCGATAAACTCATCTTT. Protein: CALGEQSTGLPTLLGEQGTDKLIF.

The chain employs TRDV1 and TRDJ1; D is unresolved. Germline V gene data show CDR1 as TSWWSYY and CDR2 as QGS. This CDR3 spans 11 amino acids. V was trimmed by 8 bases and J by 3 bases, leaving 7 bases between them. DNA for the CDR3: TGTGCTCTTCATCGGGCCGATAAACTCATCTTT. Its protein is CALHRADKLIF.

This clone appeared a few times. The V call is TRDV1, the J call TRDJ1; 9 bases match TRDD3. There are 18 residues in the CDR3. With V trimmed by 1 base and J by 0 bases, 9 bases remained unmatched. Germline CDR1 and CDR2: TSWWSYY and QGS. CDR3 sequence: CALGEHLGSGGYTDKLIF. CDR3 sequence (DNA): TGTGCTCTTGGGGAACACTTAGGCTCTGGGGGATACACCGATAAACTCATCTTT.

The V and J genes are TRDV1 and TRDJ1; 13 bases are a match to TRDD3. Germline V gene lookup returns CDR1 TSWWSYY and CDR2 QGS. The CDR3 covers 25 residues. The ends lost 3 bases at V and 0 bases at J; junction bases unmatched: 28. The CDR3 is CALGELLSPVYWGIRSPPYTDKLIF. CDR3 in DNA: TGTGCTCTTGGGGAGCTCCTGTCACCCGTTTACTGGGGGATACGCTCCCCACCTTACACCGATAAACTCATCTTT.

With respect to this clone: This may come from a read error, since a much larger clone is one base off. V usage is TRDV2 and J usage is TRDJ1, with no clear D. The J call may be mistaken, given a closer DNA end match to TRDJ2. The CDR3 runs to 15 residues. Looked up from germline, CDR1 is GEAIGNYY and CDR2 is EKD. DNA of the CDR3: TGTGCCTGTGACTCCCCGGTCGATTACACCGATAAACTCTTCTTT. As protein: CACDSPVDYTDKLFF.

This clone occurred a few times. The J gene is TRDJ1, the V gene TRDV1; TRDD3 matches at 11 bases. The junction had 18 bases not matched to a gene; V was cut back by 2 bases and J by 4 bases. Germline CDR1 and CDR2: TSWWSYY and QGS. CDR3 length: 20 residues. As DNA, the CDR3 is TGTGCTCTTGGGGAAAGAGGTCCTACGGAGGCTGGGGGATACATCGATAAACTCATCTTT. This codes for CALGERGPTEAGGYIDKLIF.

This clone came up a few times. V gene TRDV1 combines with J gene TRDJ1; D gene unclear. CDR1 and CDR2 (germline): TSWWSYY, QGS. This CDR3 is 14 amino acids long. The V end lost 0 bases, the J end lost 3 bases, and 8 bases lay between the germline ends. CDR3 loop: CALGELRNPDKLIF. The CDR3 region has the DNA TGTGCTCTTGGGGAACTCCGCAACCCCGATAAACTCATCTTT.

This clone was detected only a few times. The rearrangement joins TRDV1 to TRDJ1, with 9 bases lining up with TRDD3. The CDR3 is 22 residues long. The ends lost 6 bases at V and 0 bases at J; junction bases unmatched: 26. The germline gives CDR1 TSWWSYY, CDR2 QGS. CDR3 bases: TGTGCTCTTGGTCAACAGACCCCTTCCTCCTGGGGGATTCCTAAATACACCGATAAACTCATCTTT. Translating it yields CALGQQTPSSWGIPKYTDKLIF.

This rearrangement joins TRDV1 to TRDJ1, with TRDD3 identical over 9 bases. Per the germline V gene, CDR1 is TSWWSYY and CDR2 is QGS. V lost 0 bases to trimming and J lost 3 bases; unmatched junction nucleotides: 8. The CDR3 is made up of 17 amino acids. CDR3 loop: CALGELPNWGYADKLIF. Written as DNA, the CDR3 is TGTGCTCTTGGGGAACTCCCTAATTGGGGATACGCCGATAAACTCATCTTT.

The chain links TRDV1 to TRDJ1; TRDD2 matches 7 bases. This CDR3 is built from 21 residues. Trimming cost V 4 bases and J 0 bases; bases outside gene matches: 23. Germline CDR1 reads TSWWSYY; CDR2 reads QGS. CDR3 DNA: TGTGCTCTTGGGGCGGGTCTTCCTAGGGTGAGGACGAACCTGTACACCGATAAACTCATCTTT. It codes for CALGAGLPRVRTNLYTDKLIF.